This TCR beta chain was identified during a study of shared clonotypes between healthy human individuals. As for the study in general: Per donor, three plates held CD4 naive cells, three held CD4 memory, two held CD8 naive and one held CD8 memory.

Naive CD8 cells, CD45RO-negative and positively selected for CCR7, excluded terminally differentiated effector memory CD45RA+ cells. Sequenced by immunoSEQ multiplex PCR; TCRdb stores in-frame clones only, minus some. The sample yields some 630,000 clones, about 95% seen once. This CDR3 spans 15 amino acids. The germline CDR1 and CDR2 sequences are SGHRS and YFSETQ. V was clipped by 2 bases and J by 7 bases, with 15 bases between them. The V gene is TRBV5-1, the J gene TRBJ1-4, with D unclear. This TCR came from a woman in her 30s in good health. The sequenced material came from naive CD8+ T cells sorted from blood. The CDR3 coding sequence is TGCGCCAGCAGCTTTGAAGACCCGGGTGGTGAAAAACTGTTTTTT. This gives the protein CASSFEDPGGEKLFF.